This entry concerns a single T cell receptor (beta chain). CDR3 length: 15 residues. The germline V gene has CDR1 KGHSH and CDR2 LQKENI. The germline V and J ends were trimmed by 5 bases and 2 bases, with 15 bases remaining between them. The data stem from a study of OX40 agonist ivuxolimab in advanced cancers. Across the study: Dosing consisted of intravenous ivuxolimab at 0.01 to 10 mg/kg every 2 weeks.

Peripheral blood came from all dose cohorts at three timepoints. Method: immunoSEQ multiplex PCR; TCRdb's copy keeps in-frame clones and lacks some. The sample contains about 37,000 clones, approximately 80% of which appear only once. The source of this sequence is an adult with an advanced solid tumor such as melanoma, head and neck, liver or kidney cancer. The input for sequencing was CD4+ or CD8+ T cells sorted from blood, taken in a trial of the OX40 agonist ivuxolimab. This rearrangement joins TRBV18 to TRBJ2-5, with a tentative D call TRBD1 (8 bases). The CDR3 nucleotides read TGTGCCAGCTCATCACAACAGGGGGGGCAAGAGACCCAGTACTTC. Translation: CASSSQQGGQETQYF.